The 13 T cell receptor beta chains below come from one sample, sequenced in a study of beta chain features in type 1 diabetes. Reverse transcription of all isolated RNA meant that expressed TCRB transcripts were sequenced. TCRdb's copy holds only in-frame clones and misses some; the assay was immunoSEQ multiplex PCR. The table has 300,000 to 400,000 clones, over 9.5% seen once. The sequencing sample was made of naive CD4+ T cells from blood. The receptors were sampled from a man younger than 30 in good health.

This clone was counted only a few times. The rearrangement joins TRBV14 to TRBJ2-7; 10 nucleotides match TRBD1. With V trimmed by 2 bases and J by 7 bases, 11 bases remained unmatched. CDR3 length: 16 amino acids. Germline V CDR1 and CDR2: SGHDN, FVKESK. CDR3 nucleotide sequence: TGTGCCAGCAGCCAACCCATCAGACAGGGGGCAAATGAGCAGTACTTC. This gives the protein CASSQPIRQGANEQYF.

This chain links TRBV5-1 with TRBJ1-1; TRBD1 matches at 7 bases. The CDR3 totals 15 residues. With 4 bases clipped from V and 6 bases from J, the junction kept 12 bases outside the gene matches. The germline V gene has CDR1 SGHRS and CDR2 YFSETQ. The CDR3 DNA reads TGCGCCAGCAGCCCCGTGACAGGGATGGGCGCTGAAGCTTTCTTT. Translated, it gives CASSPVTGMGAEAFF.

The table lists this clone with a few counts. The J gene is TRBJ2-7, the V gene TRBV5-4, with TRBD1 matching 8 bases. This CDR3 region has 17 residues. The V and J ends lost 4 bases and 6 bases, in that order; junction bases with no gene match: 18. Per germline, CDR1 SGHNT and CDR2 YYREEE (reference sequence). In DNA, the CDR3 is TGTGCCAGCAGCCACGGAGGGCCGGGACAGGAAAGATCCGAGCAGTACTTC. Its translation is CASSHGGPGQERSEQYF. The whole variable domain, remainder taken from reference TRBV5-4 and TRBJ2-7, is ETGVTQSPTHLIKTRGQQVTLRCSSQSGHNTVSWYQQALGQGPQFIFQYYREEENGRGNFPPRFSGLQFPNYSSELNVNALELDDSALYLCASSHGGPGQERSEQYFGPGTRLTVT.

The rearrangement uses TRBV5-1 and TRBJ2-1, with 7 bases that match TRBD2. This CDR3 has 16 residues. Germline loops: CDR1 SGHRS, CDR2 YFSETQ. J was trimmed by 0 bases and V by 2 bases; bases with no gene match: 5. The CDR3 DNA reads TGCGCCAGCAGCTTCAGTGGCGGGAGCTCCTACAATGAGCAGTTCTTC. Translating gives CASSFSGGSSYNEQFF.

This clone was counted only a few times. The chain joins TRBV28 to TRBJ2-1, with D perhaps TRBD1 (6 bases). The CDR3 contains 13 residues. Trimming took off 3 bases at V and 8 bases at J, with 11 bases between the two ends. The germline gives CDR1 MDHEN, CDR2 SYDVKM. CDR3 coding DNA: TGTGCCAGCAGTTTTTTCAGGGGCGATGAGCAGTTCTTC. As protein: CASSFFRGDEQFF. Based on the CDR3 plus reference TRBV28 and TRBJ2-1, the full variable domain is DVKVTQSSRYLVKRTGEKVFLECVQDMDHENMFWYRQDPGLGLRLIYFSYDVKMKEKGDIPEGYSVSREKKERFSLILESASTNQTSMYLCASSFFRGDEQFFGPGTRLTVL.

The chain couples TRBV4-1 to TRBJ1-1; D may be TRBD1 (5 bases). Germline loops: CDR1 MGHRA, CDR2 YSYEKL. Trimming shortened V by 4 bases and J by 0 bases, and 15 bases separated the two germline ends. The CDR3 totals 16 residues. CDR3 loop: CASSPGQATVNTEAFF. The CDR3 nucleotides read TGCGCCAGCAGCCCAGGGCAGGCTACCGTGAACACTGAAGCTTTCTTT.

This clone came up a few times. This sequence joins TRBV7-8 and TRBJ2-7; 7 positions agree with TRBD1. CDR1 and CDR2 (germline): SGHVS, FQNEAQ. The CDR3 spans 14 residues. The V and J ends lost 1 base and 9 bases, in that order; junction bases with no gene match: 9. DNA for the CDR3: TGTGCCAGCAGCTTAGGAGGGGGCGCCCCTGGGCAGTACTTC. Its translation is CASSLGGGAPGQYF.

This clone was seen a few times. The V and J genes are TRBV7-2 and TRBJ2-5; possible D gene TRBD2, 5 bases. There are 14 residues in the CDR3. Trimming pared 4 bases from V and 5 bases from J, leaving 14 bases between. From germline, CDR1 is SGHTA and CDR2 FQGNSA. In nucleotides, the CDR3 is TGTGCCAGCAGCTCCCTAGGAGGACGGGAGACCCAGTACTTC. Protein product: CASSSLGGRETQYF.

Details on this clone: This specimen includes other DNA sequences encoding the same CDR3. The V and J genes are TRBV29-1 and TRBJ1-1; 8 bases match TRBD1. The CDR3 length is 12 residues. CDR1 and CDR2 (germline): SQVTM, ANQGSEA. V shed 6 bases and J 1 base; nucleotides not matched to a gene: 1. Here the CDR3 DNA reads TGCAGCGTCGGACAGGGGAACACTGAAGCTTTCTTT. Protein sequence: CSVGQGNTEAFF. Together with reference TRBV29-1 and TRBJ1-1, the CDR3 gives the full variable domain: SAVISQKPSRDICQRGTSLTIQCQVDSQVTMMFWYRQQPGQSLTLIATANQGSEATYESGFVIDKFPISRPNLTFSTLTVSNMSPEDSSIYLCSVGQGNTEAFFGQGTRLTVV.

Comment on this clone: At the DNA level, this CDR3 is encoded by other sequences in the same sample as well. V usage is TRBV5-4 and J usage is TRBJ2-5, with D tentatively TRBD1 (6 bases). CDR1 and CDR2 (germline): SGHNT, YYREEE (reference sequence). V lost 1 base, J lost 2 bases, and 6 bases lay in between. This CDR3 region has 13 residues. The CDR3 nucleotides read TGTGCCAGCAGCTTGCAGGGGCAAGAGACCCAGTACTTC. As protein: CASSLQGQETQYF.

This clone was detected only a few times. At the DNA level, this CDR3 is encoded by other sequences in the same sample as well. The chain combines TRBV4-3 with TRBJ1-5, with a tentative D call TRBD1 (6 bases). CDR1 is LGHNA, CDR2 YSLEER, per germline. This CDR3 is built from 14 residues. V gave up 0 bases and J gave up 6 bases, with 9 bases separating them. The CDR3 sequence: CASSQDRGGQPQHF. CDR3 nucleotide sequence: TGCGCCAGCAGCCAAGACAGGGGCGGTCAGCCCCAGCATTTT.

This clone was counted many times. The genes are TRBV4-3 and TRBJ2-2, with unresolved D. This CDR3 has 14 residues. The germline gives CDR1 LGHNA, CDR2 YSLEER. Trimming shortened V by 2 bases and J by 5 bases, and 9 bases separated the two germline ends. CDR3 protein: CASSQSQETGELFF. CDR3 DNA: TGCGCCAGCAGCCAAAGCCAAGAGACCGGGGAGCTGTTTTTT.

V gene TRBV2 combines with J gene TRBJ2-4; tentative D call: TRBD1 (5 bases). The germline gives CDR1 SNHLY, CDR2 FYNNEI. V was pared by 8 bases and J by 8 bases, with 19 bases between. This CDR3 is built from 14 residues. DNA of the CDR3: TGTGCCAGCTCTCCGAGGACAAGTGCGTACATTCAGTACTTC. Its protein is CASSPRTSAYIQYF.